The 5 T cell receptor beta chains given below trace back to one sample, sequenced in a study of T-cell reconstitution after alpha-beta-depleted transplantation in children. A library of TCRbeta sequences, prepared with unique molecular identifiers, was generated. TCRdb passed the PCR reads through MiXCR, listing each CDR3 protein once. The table lists some 300,000 distinct CDR3 sequences, about a tenth of them singletons. The starting material was PBMCs from the stem cell graft donor, obtained from the stem cell graft. The receptors here all came from a human donor who donated a stem cell graft to a child with acute lymphoblastic leukemia.

The chain recombines TRBV12-3 or TRBV12-4 with TRBJ2-2, with 12 bases identical to TRBD2. There are 15 residues in the CDR3. V lost 6 bases, J lost 4 bases, and 3 bases stayed unmatched. The CDR3 protein is CASSTSGRSTGELFF. CDR3 sequence (DNA): TGTGCCAGCAGCACTAGCGGGAGGAGCACCGGGGAGCTGTTTTTT.

This clonotype appeared a few times. The chain has TRBV7-9 and TRBJ2-1; D remains unclear. Trimming removed 0 bases at V and 7 bases at J, with 10 bases between. This CDR3 comprises 14 residues. In germline, CDR1 is SEHNR, CDR2 FQNEAQ (reference sequence). CDR3 region: CASSLALGGNEQFF. The DNA of the CDR3 is TGTGCCAGCAGCTTAGCGTTGGGTGGAAATGAGCAGTTCTTC.

The chain employs TRBV25-1 and TRBJ2-1; the D gene is possibly TRBD2 (5 bases). The CDR3 loop spans 16 amino acids. Germline V lookup: CDR1 MGHDK, CDR2 SYGVNS. V was cut by 0 bases and J by 2 bases, with 11 bases left in between. CDR3 sequence (DNA): TGTGCCAGCAGTGAATATACGGGAATACCCTACAATGAGCAGTTCTTC. Protein product: CASSEYTGIPYNEQFF.

In this sample, this clonotype turned up a few times. The chain links TRBV12-3 or TRBV12-4 to TRBJ1-2; no clear D. The CDR3 runs 13 residues. V lost 5 bases, J lost 0 bases, and 7 bases lay in between. CDR3 amino acids: CASSVTTNYGYTF. The CDR3 DNA reads TGTGCCAGCAGTGTTACAACTAACTATGGCTACACCTTC.

The sample holds many counts of this clonotype. The chain is built from TRBV5-1 and TRBJ2-2, with 8 bases identical to TRBD1. CDR1 and CDR2 from the germline V gene are SGHRS and YFSETQ. V lost 3 bases, J lost 3 bases, and 4 bases stayed unmatched. The CDR3 consists of 15 residues. The DNA of the CDR3 is TGCGCCAGCAGCTCCGGACAGGGCTACACCGGGGAGCTGTTTTTT. It translates to CASSSGQGYTGELFF.